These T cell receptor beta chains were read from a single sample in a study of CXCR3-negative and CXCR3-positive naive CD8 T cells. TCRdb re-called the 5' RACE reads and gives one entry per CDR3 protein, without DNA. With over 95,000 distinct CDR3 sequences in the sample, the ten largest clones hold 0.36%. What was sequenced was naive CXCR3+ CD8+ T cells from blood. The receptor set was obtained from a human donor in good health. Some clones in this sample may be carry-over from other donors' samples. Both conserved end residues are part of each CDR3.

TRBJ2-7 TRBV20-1 CSAQDGVSYEQYF
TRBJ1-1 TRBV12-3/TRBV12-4 CASSLAGAMKEAFF
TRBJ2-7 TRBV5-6 CASSRDVSYEQYF
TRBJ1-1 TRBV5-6 CASSLGAMNTEAFF
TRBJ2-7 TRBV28 CASKESPSSYEQYF
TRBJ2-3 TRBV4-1 CASSQLADTDTQYF
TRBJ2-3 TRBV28 CASATISVADTQYF
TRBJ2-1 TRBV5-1 CASSSLTSGTSVYNEQFF
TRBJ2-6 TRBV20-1 CSARGSGTAFSGANVLTF
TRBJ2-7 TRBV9 CASSEGGSNEQYF
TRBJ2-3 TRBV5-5 CASSPTVAGNTDTQYF
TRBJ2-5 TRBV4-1 CASSQGQGKALHETQYF
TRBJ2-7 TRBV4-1 CASSQGLAASSYEQYF
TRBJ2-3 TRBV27 CASSLTRSTDTQYF
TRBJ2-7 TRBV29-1 CSAHGGAYEQYF